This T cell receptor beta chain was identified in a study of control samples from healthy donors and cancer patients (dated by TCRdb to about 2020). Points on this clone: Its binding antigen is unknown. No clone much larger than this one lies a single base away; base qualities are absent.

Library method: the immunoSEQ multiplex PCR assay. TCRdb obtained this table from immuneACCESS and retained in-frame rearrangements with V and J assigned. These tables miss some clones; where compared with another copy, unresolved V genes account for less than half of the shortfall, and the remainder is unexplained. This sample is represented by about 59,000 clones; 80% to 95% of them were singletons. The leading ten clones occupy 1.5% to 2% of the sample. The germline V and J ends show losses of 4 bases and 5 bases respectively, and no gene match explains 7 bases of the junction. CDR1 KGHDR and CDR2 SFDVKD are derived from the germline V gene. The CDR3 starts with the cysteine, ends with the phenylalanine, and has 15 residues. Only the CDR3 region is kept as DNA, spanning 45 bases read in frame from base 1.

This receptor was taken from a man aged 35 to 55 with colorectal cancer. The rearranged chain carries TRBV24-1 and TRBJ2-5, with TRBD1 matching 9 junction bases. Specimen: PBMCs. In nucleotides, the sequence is TGTGCCACCAGTGACCCTGACAGGGGGAGTGAGACCCAGTACTTC. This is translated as CATSDPDRGSETQYF.